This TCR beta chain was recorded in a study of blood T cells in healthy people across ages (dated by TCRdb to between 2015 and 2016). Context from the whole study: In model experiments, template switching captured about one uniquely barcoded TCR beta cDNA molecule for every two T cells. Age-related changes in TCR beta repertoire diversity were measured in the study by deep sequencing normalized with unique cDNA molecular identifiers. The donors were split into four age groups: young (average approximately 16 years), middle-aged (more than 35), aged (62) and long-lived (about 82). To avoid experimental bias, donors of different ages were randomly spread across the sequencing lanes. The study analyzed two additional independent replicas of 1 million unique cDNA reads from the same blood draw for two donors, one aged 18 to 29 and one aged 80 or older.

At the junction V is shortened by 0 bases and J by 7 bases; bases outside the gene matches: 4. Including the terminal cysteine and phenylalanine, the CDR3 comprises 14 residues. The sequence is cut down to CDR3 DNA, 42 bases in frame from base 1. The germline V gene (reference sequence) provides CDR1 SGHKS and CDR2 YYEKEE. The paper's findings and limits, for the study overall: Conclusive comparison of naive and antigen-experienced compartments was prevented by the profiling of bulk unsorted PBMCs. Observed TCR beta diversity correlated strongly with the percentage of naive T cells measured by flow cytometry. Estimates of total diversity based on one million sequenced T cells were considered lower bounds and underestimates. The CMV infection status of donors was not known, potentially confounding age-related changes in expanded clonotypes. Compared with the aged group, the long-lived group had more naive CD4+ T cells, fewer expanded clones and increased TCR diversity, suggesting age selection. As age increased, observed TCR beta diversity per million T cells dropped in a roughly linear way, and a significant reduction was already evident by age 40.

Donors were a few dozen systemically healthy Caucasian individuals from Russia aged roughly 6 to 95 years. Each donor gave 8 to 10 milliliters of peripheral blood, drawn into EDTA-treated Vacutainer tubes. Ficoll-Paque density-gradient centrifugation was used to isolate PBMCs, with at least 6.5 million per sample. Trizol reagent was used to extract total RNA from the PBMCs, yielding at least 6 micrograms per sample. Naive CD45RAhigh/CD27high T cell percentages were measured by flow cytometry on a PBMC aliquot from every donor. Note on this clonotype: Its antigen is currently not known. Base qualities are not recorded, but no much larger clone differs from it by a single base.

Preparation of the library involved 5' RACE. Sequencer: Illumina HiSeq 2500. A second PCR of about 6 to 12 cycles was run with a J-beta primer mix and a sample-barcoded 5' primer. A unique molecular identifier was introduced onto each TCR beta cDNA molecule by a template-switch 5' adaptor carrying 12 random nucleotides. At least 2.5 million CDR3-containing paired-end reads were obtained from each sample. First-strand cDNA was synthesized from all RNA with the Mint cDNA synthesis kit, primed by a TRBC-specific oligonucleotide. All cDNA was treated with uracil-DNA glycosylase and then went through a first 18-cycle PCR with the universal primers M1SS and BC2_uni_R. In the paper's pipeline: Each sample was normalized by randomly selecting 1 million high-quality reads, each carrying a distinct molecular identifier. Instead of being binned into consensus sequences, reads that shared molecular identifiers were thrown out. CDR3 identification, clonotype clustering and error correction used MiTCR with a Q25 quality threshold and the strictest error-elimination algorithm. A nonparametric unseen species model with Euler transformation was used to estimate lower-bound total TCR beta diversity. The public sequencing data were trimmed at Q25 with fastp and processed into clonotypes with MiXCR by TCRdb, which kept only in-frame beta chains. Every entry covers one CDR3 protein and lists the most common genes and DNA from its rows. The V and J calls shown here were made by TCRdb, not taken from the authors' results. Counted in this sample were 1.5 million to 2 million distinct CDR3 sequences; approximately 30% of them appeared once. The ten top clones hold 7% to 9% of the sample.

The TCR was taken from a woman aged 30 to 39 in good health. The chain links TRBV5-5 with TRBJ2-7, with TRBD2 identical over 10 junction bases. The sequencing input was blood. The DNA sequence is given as TGTGCCAGCAGCTTGGCGAGCGGGGGGGCTGAGCAGTACTTC. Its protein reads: CASSLASGGAEQYF.